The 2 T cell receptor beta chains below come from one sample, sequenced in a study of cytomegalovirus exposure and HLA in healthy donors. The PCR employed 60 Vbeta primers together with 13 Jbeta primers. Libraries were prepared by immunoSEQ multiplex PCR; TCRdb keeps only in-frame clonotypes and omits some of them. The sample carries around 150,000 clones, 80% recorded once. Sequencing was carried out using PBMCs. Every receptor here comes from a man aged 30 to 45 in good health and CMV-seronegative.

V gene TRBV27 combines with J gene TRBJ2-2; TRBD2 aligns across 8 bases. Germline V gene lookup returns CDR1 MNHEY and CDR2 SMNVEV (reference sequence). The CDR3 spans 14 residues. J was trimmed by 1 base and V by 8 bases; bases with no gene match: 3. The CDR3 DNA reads TGTGCCAGCCGGCTAGCGGGGAACACCGGGGAGCTGTTTTTT. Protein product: CASRLAGNTGELFF.

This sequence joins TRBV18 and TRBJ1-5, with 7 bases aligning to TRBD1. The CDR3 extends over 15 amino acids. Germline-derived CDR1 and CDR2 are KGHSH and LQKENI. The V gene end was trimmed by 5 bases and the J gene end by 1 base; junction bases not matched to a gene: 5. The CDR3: CASSTQTGSNQPQHF. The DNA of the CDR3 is TGTGCCAGCTCAACACAGACAGGGAGCAATCAGCCCCAGCATTTT.